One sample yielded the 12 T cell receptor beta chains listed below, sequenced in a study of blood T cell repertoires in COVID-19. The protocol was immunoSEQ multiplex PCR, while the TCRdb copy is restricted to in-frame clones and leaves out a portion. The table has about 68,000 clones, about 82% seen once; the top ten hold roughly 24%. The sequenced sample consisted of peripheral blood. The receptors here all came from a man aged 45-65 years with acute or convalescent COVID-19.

CDR3 coding DNA: TGTGCCAGCAGTCTTGACACGCCACTGCCGACCTACGAGCAGTACTTC. Protein sequence: CASSLDTPLPTYEQYF. The chain links TRBV6-6 to TRBJ2-7; no clear D. CDR3 length equals 16 residues. The V gene's germline CDR1 is MNHNY and CDR2 SVGAGI (reference sequence). V was pared by 5 bases and J by 2 bases, with 19 bases between.

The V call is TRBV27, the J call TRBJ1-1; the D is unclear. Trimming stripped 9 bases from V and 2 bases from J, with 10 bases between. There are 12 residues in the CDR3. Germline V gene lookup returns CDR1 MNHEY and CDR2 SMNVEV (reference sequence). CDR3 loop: CASRSGNTEAFF. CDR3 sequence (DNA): TGTGCCAGTCGGTCAGGAAACACTGAAGCTTTCTTT.

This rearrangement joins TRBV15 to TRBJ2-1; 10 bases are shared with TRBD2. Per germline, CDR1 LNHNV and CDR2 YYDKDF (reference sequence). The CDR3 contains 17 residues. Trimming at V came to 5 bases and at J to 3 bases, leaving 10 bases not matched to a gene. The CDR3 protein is CATSRSRLAGVYNEQFF. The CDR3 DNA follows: TGTGCCACCAGCCGGAGTAGGCTAGCGGGGGTCTACAATGAGCAGTTCTTC.

Here the CDR3 reads CASSFGTGNLGSGYTF. The CDR3 DNA sequence: TGTGCCAGCAGCTTCGGGACAGGAAATCTGGGGAGTGGCTACACCTTC. V is TRBV7-8 and J is TRBJ1-2, with TRBD1 matching 8 bases. CDR3 size: 16 residues. Germline V CDR1 and CDR2: SGHVS, FQNEAQ. V lost 3 bases, J lost 7 bases, and 13 bases stayed unmatched.

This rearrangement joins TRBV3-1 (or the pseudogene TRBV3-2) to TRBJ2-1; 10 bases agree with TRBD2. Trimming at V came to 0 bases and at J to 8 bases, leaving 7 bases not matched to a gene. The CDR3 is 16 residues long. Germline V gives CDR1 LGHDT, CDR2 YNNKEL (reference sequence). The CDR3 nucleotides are TGTGCCAGCAGCCAAGATTTCAGCGGGGGGGCCGATGAGCAGTTCTTC. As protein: CASSQDFSGGADEQFF.

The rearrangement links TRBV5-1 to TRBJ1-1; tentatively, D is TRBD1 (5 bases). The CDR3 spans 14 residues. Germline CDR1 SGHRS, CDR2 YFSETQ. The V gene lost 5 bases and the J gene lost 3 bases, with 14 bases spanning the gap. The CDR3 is CASRPTDSYTEAFF. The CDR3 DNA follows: TGCGCCAGCAGACCAACCGACAGTTACACTGAAGCTTTCTTT.

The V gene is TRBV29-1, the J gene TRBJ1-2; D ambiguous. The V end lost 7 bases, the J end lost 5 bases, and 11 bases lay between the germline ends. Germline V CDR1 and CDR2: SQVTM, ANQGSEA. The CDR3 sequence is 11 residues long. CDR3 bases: TGCAGCGCCTACTCCGCATATGGCTACACCTTC. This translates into CSAYSAYGYTF.

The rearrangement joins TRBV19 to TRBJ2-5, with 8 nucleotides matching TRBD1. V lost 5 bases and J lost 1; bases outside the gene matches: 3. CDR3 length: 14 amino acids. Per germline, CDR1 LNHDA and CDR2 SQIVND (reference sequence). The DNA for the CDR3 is TGTGCCAGTAGTGAGACAGGGGCCCAAGAGACCCAGTACTTC. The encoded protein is CASSETGAQETQYF.

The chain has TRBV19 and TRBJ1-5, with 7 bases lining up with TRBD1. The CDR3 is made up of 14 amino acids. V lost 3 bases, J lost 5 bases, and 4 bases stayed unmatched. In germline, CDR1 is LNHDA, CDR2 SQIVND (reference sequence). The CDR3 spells CASSIGQEDQPQHF. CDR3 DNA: TGTGCCAGTAGTATTGGACAGGAGGATCAGCCCCAGCATTTT.

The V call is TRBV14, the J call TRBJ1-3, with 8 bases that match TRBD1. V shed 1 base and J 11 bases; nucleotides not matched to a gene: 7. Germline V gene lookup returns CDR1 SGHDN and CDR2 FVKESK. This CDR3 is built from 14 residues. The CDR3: CASSQGNRDRSIYF. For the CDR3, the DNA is TGTGCCAGCAGCCAAGGAAACCGGGACAGGTCCATATATTTT.

The CDR3 nucleotides are TGCAGCGTTGGGCAGGGCCCGAGTAGTGACACTGAAGCTTTCTTT. Amino acid sequence: CSVGQGPSSDTEAFF. The rearrangement uses TRBV29-1 and TRBJ1-1; possibly TRBD1 for D (5 bases). The CDR3 contains 15 residues. V was trimmed by 4 bases and J by 3 bases, leaving 18 bases between them. Germline V CDR1 and CDR2: SQVTM, ANQGSEA. The complete variable domain, with remaining parts taken from reference TRBV29-1 and TRBJ1-1, reads SAVISQKPSRDICQRGTSLTIQCQVDSQVTMMFWYRQQPGQSLTLIATANQGSEATYESGFVIDKFPISRPNLTFSTLTVSNMSPEDSSIYLCSVGQGPSSDTEAFFGQGTRLTVV.

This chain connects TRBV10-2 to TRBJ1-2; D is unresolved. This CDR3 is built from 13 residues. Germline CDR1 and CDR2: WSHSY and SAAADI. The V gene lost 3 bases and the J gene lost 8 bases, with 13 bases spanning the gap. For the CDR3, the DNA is TGCGCCAGCAGTGACCGGCCGGAGGAGGGCTACACCTTC. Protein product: CASSDRPEEGYTF.